The clone carrying this T cell receptor beta chain appeared a few times. What it binds is not known. A single record per CDR3 protein comes from TCRdb applying MiXCR to the 5' RACE reads. The sample has 110,000 to 150,000 distinct CDR3 sequences, 20% to 25% seen once; the top ten hold around 24%. V dropped 5 bases and J dropped 8; count of bases not matched to a gene: 21. Germline V CDR1 and CDR2: SGHAT, FQNNGV. The CDR3 runs to 18 residues. The data were obtained in a study of T-cell memory formation after mild COVID-19. Overall study results and limits: There were some responding clones in pre-infection memory, which suggested that cross-reactive memory had joined.

V usage is TRBV11-2 and J usage is TRBJ2-1; 7 nucleotides line up with TRBD2. This receptor was obtained from an adult woman who had mild COVID-19 (a few samples of this study predate the infection). Cell type and time point are not known. Sequencing was carried out using PBMCs or a T cell subset sorted from them (not recorded which). The CDR3 here is CASSAPGGAGTSSDEQFF. Written as DNA, the CDR3 is TGTGCCAGCAGCGCCCCTGGGGGAGCGGGAACGTCTTCGGATGAGCAGTTCTTC.